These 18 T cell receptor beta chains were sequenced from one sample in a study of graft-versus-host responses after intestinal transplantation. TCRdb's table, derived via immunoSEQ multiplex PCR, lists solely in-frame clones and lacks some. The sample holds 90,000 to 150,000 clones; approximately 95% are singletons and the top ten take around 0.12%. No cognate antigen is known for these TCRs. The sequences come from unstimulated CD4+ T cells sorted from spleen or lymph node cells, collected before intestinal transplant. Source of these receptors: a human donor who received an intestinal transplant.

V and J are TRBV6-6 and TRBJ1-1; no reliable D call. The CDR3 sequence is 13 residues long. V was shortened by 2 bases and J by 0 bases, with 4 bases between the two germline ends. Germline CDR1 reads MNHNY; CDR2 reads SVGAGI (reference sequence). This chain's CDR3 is CASSYMMNTEAFF. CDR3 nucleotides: TGTGCCAGCAGTTACATGATGAACACTGAAGCTTTCTTT.

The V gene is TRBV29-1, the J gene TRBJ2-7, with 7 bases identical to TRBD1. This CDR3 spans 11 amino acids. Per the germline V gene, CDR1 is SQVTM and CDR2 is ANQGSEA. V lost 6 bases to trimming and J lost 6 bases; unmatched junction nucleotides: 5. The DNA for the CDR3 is TGCAGCGTCGACAGGGAAGGCGAGCAGTACTTC. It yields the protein CSVDREGEQYF.

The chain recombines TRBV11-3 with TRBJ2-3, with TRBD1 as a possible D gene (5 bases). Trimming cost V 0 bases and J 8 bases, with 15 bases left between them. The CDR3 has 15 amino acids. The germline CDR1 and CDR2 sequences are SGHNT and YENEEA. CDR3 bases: TGTGCCAGCAGCTTAGATTCGACAGTGGGTCGTACGCAGTATTTT. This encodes CASSLDSTVGRTQYF.

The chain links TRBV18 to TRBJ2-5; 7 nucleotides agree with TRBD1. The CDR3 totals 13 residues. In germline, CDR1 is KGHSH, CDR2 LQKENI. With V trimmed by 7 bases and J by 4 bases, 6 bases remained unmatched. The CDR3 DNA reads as TGTGCCAGCTTTAGGACAGGACTAGAGACCCAGTACTTC. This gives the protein CASFRTGLETQYF.

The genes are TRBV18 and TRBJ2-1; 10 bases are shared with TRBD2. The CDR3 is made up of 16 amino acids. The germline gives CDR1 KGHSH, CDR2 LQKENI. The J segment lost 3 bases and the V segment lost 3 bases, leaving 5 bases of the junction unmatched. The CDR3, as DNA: TGTGCCAGCTCACCTATGATAGCGGGGGGCTACAATGAGCAGTTCTTC. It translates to CASSPMIAGGYNEQFF.

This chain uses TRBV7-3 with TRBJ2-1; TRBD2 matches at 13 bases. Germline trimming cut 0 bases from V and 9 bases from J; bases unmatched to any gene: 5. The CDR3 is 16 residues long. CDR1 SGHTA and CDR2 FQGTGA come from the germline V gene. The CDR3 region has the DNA TGTGCCAGCAGCTTAACAGGGACTAGCGGGGTTAGTGAGCAGTTCTTC. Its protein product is CASSLTGTSGVSEQFF.

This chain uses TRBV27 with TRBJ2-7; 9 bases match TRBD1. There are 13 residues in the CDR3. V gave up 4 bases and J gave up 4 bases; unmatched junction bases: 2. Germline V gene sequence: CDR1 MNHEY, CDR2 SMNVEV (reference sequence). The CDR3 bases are TGTGCCAGCAGTTGGACAGGGGAGTACGAGCAGTACTTC. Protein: CASSWTGEYEQYF.

DNA for the CDR3: TGTGCCAGCAGCAAAGAGCCGGGACAGGGGCTGTTATATGGCTACACCTTC. It translates to CASSKEPGQGLLYGYTF. The rearrangement joins TRBV21-1 to TRBJ1-2; TRBD1, the D gene given by the table, was not confirmed from the DNA. TRBV21-1 is classified as a pseudogene. The CDR3 has 17 amino acids.

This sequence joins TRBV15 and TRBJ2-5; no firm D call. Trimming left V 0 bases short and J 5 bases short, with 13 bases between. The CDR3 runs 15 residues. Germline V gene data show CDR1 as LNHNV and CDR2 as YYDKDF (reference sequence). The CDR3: CATSRDPGSLETQYF. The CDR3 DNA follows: TGTGCCACCAGCAGAGATCCCGGTAGTCTTGAGACCCAGTACTTC.

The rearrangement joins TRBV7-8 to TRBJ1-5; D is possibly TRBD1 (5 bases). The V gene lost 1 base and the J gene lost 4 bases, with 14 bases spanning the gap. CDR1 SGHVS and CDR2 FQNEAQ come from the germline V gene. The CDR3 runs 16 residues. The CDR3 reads CASSLEGWGVNQPQHF. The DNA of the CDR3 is TGTGCCAGCAGCTTAGAGGGGTGGGGGGTTAATCAGCCCCAGCATTTT.

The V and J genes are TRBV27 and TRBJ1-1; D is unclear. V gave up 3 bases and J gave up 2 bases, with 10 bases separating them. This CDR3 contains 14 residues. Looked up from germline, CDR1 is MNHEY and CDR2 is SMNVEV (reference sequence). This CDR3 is CASSLLGSNTEAFF. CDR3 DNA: TGTGCCAGCAGTTTGCTCGGGAGCAACACTGAAGCTTTCTTT.

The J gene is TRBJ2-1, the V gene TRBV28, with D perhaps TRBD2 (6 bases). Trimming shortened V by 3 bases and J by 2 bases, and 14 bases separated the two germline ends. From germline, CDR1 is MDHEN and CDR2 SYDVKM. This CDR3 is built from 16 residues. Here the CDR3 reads CASSFAHSGTYNEQFF. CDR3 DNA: TGTGCCAGCAGTTTCGCCCATAGCGGCACCTACAATGAGCAGTTCTTC.

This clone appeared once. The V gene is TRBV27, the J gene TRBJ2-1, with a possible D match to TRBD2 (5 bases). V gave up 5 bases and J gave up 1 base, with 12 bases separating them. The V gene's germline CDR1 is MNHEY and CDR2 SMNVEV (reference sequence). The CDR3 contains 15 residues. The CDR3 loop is CASSPSWLSYNEQFF. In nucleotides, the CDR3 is TGTGCCAGCAGTCCTAGCTGGTTATCCTACAATGAGCAGTTCTTC.

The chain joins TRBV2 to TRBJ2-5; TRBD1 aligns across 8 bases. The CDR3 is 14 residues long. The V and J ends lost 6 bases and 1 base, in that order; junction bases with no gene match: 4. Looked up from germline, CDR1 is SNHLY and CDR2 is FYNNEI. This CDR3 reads CASSIDRGQETQYF. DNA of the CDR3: TGTGCCAGCAGCATCGACAGGGGCCAAGAGACCCAGTACTTC.

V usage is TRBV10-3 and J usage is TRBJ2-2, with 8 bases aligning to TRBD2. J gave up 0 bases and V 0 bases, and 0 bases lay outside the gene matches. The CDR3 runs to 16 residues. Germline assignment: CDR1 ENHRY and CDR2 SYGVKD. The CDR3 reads CAISESGLANTGELFF. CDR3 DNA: TGTGCCATCAGTGAGTCGGGACTAGCGAACACCGGGGAGCTGTTTTTT.

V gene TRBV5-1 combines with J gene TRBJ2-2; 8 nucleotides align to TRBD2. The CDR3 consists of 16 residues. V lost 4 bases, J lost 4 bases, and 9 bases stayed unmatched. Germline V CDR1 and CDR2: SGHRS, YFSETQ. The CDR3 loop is CASSREVAGFTGELFF. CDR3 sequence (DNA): TGCGCCAGCAGCCGCGAAGTAGCGGGATTCACCGGGGAGCTGTTTTTT.

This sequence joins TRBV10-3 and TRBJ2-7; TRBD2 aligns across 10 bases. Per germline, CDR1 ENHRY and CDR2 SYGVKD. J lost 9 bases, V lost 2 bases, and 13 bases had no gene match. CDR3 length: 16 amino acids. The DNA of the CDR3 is TGTGCCATCAGTGAGAGCGTCGGGAGCGGGAGGGTGGGGCAGTACTTC. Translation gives CAISESVGSGRVGQYF.

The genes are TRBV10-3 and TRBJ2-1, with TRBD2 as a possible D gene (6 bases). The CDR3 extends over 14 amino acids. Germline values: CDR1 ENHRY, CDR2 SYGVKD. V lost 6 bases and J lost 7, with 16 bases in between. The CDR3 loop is CAIRSAGTDNEQFF. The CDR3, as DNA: TGTGCCATCAGATCAGCCGGGACTGATAATGAGCAGTTCTTC.